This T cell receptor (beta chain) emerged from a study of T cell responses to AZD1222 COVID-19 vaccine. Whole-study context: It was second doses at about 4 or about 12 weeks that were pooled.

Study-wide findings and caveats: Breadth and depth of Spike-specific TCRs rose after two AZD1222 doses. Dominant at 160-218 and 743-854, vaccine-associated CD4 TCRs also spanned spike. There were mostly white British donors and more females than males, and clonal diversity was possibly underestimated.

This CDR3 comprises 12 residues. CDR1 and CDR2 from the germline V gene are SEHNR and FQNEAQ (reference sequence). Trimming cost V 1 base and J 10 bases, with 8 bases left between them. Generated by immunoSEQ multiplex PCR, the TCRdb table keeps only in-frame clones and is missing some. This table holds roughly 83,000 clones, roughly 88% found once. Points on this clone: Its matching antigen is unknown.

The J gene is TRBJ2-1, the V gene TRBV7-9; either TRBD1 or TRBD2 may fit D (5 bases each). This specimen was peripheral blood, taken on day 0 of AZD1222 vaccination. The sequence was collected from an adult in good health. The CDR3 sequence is CASSLVGDEQFF. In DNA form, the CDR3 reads TGTGCCAGCAGCTTAGTAGGGGACGAGCAGTTCTTC.